This section outlines one TCR beta chain sequence together with its context. Repertoires were generated with immunoSEQ multiplex PCR, while TCRdb's copy carries only in-frame clones and drops some. The sample has around 320,000 clones; 90% are singletons. The length of the CDR3 is 13 residues. Germline lookup yields CDR1 LNHDA and CDR2 SQIVND (reference sequence). Between the trimmed V and J ends, which lost 5 bases and 2 bases, there was a span of 10 bases. The sample belongs to a study of blood T cell repertoires in COVID-19. The receptor comes from a woman in her 30s who had been exposed to COVID-19. The sample was PBMCs or T cells enriched from blood (not recorded which). The rearrangement links TRBV19 to TRBJ2-7; a weak D match, TRBD2 (6 bases). CDR3 bases: TGTGCCAGTAGTCCCGGGACTGCCTACGAGCAGTACTTC. Translating gives CASSPGTAYEQYF.